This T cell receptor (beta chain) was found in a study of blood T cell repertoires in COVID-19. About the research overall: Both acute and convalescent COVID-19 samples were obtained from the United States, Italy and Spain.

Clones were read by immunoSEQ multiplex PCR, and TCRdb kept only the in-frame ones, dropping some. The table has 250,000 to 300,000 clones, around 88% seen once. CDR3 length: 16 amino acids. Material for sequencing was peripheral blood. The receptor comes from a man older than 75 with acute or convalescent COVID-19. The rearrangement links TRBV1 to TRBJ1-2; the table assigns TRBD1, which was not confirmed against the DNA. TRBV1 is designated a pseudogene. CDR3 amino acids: CTSSHPRDRANYGYTF. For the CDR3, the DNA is TGCACCAGCAGCCATCCCCGGGACAGGGCTAACTATGGCTACACCTTC.